This T cell receptor (beta chain) was captured in a study of early T cells in non-severe SARS-CoV-2 infection. Study information: Sequenced bulk RNA came from whole blood that was unsorted, and chains were unpaired. Study-wide results and limits: VDJdb-based annotation leaned toward anti-spike CD8 responses and missed private and CD4 specificities.

The CDR3 contains 14 residues. Trimming left V 7 bases short and J 2 bases short, with 12 bases between. Germline CDR1 LNHDA, CDR2 SQIVND (reference sequence). Individual cDNA molecules received unique molecular identifiers during library preparation. MiXCR, run by TCRdb on the 5' RACE reads, gives a single entry per CDR3 protein. This repertoire shows about 31,000 distinct CDR3 sequences, 4.5% to 6% found once; its top ten account for 21%. This clonotype was recorded many times. Its cognate antigen is unknown. Sequencing was done on a sample of whole blood. The origin of this receptor is an adult who was a healthcare worker with PCR-confirmed SARS-CoV-2 infection or an uninfected control (not recorded which). The chain links TRBV19 to TRBJ2-1; unclear D gene. CDR3 coding DNA: TGTGCCAGTACCCCAACCGTAGCCTACAATGAGCAGTTCTTC. Amino acids: CASTPTVAYNEQFF.